Only a few counts were recorded for the clone carrying this TCR beta chain. This specimen belongs to a study of cytomegalovirus exposure and HLA in healthy donors. The CDR3 consists of 13 residues. V lost 0 bases and J lost 6, with 9 bases in between. Germline lookup yields CDR1 SGDLS and CDR2 YYNGEE. PCR employed 60 Vbeta and 13 Jbeta primers. Clones were read by immunoSEQ multiplex PCR, and TCRdb kept only the in-frame ones, dropping some. This sample has 170,000 or so clones, with roughly four fifths found just once. Sample: PBMCs. This chain links TRBV9 with TRBJ1-2; D gene uncertain. This TCR was recovered from a male donor in good health and CMV-seronegative. The CDR3 region has the DNA TGTGCCAGCAGCGTAGCTACGGAGGATGGCTACACCTTC. This encodes CASSVATEDGYTF.